The rows below give T cell receptor beta chains drawn from one sample of a study of blood T cells in healthy people across ages. TCRdb re-derived calls from the 5' RACE reads in MiXCR, one entry per CDR3 protein. Of some 1.5 million distinct CDR3 sequences in the sample, 28% were seen once. The sequenced material came from blood. The source of these receptors is a woman in her thirties in good health. CDR3s include the opening cysteine and the closing phenylalanine or tryptophan. The order of the fields is J gene, V gene, CDR3 protein.

TRBJ2-6 | TRBV28 | CACLPGLPQISGANVLTF
TRBJ2-1 | TRBV4-1 | CASRKSQISGTSGANEQFF
TRBJ1-2 | TRBV29-1 | CSVEDANYGYTF
TRBJ1-5 | TRBV28 | CASRPDRSRNQPQHF
TRBJ2-7 | TRBV11-2 | CASSLGVAGPCEQYF
TRBJ2-1 | TRBV3-1 | CASSRGDGAYNEQFF
TRBJ2-3 | TRBV7-3 | CARSLSPADTQYF
TRBJ2-6 | TRBV5-1 | CASNIAGVAGANVLTF
TRBJ2-1 | TRBV9 | CASSVLGGGTPSSYNEQFF
TRBJ1-1 | TRBV30 | CAWRRTGGNTEAFF
TRBJ1-6 | TRBV27 | CASTEGGGGSPLHF
TRBJ2-2 | TRBV7-7 | CASSLGSGARELFF
TRBJ2-7 | TRBV14 | CASSQVRGREQYF
TRBJ2-1 | TRBV28 | CASSLEWEWDNEQFF
TRBJ1-1 | TRBV20-1 | CSAPSGGPGDTEAFF
TRBJ2-5 | TRBV29-1 | CSVEGGTETRTQYF
TRBJ1-2 | TRBV2 | CASSAHERGDGYTF
TRBJ2-4 | TRBV6-5 | CASSPGLGGSKNIQYF
- | TRBV20-1 | CSAIPSSGRTLGTQYF
TRBJ1-2 | TRBV6-5 | CASSFTSGQYGYTF
TRBJ1-6 | TRBV15 | CATSRDRRENNSPLHF
TRBJ2-4 | TRBV10-2 | CASSGGSGGRNEQYF
TRBJ1-4 | TRBV12-3/TRBV12-4 | CASSSGNGEKLFF
TRBJ2-7 | TRBV12-3/TRBV12-4 | CASTPKLGEQYF
TRBJ2-2 | TRBV18 | CASSLRKTGELFF
TRBJ1-5 | TRBV7-8 | CASSLGRQAQPQHF